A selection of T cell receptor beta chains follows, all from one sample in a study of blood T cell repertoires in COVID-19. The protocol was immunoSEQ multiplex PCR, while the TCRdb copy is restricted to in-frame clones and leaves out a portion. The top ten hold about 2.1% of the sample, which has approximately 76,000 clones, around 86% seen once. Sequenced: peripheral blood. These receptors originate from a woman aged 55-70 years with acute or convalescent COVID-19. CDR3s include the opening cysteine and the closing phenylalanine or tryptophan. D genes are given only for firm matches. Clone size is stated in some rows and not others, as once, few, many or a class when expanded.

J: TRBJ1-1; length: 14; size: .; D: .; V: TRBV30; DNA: TGTGCCTGGAGCCTACTCGGGGGGGACACTGAAGCTTTCTTT; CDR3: CAWSLLGGDTEAFF
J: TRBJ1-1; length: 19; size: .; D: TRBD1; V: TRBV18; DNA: TGTGCCAGCTCACCACCTGCTTCAGGGGGCGCGTTGTCGGCCACTGAAGCTTTCTTT; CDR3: CASSPPASGGALSATEAFF
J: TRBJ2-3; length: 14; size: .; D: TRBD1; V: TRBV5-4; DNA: TGTGCCAGCAGCTTACAGGGGTACGGAGATACGCAGTATTTT; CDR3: CASSLQGYGDTQYF
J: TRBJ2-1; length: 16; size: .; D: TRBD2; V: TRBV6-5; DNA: TGTGCCAGCAGTTCTAGCGGTACTGCTTCCTACAATGAGCAGTTCTTC; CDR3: CASSSSGTASYNEQFF
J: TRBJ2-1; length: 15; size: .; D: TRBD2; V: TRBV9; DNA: TGTGCCAGCAGCGTGACTAGCGGTCCCTACAATGAGCAGTTCTTC; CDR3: CASSVTSGPYNEQFF
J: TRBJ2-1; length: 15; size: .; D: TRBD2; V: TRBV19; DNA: TGTGCCAGTAGTTTTTCTAGCGGGTACTACAATGAGCAGTTCTTC; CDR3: CASSFSSGYYNEQFF
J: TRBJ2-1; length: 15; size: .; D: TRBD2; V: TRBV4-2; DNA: TGTGCCAGCAGCCATGGGACTAGCGACTACAATGAGCAGTTCTTC; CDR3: CASSHGTSDYNEQFF
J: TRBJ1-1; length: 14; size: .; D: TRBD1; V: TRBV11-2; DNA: TGTGCCAGCAGCTTAGATCAGGGACAGGGTTTGTCTTTCTTT; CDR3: CASSLDQGQGLSFF
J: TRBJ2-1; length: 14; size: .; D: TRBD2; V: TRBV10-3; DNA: TGTGCCATCACCTCTGGGGGGGGTAACAATGAGCAGTTCTTC; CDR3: CAITSGGGNNEQFF
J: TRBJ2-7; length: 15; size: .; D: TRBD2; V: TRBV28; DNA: TGTGCCAGCAGTTCGATTAGCGGGAGTTTCTACGAGCAGTACTTC; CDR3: CASSSISGSFYEQYF
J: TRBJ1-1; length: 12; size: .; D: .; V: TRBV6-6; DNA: TGTGCCAGCAGTTCCGACACTAGGACGGCTTTCTTT; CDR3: CASSSDTRTAFF
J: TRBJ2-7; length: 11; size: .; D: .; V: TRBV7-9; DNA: TGTGCCAGCGGTTCTAACCAAGAGCAGTACTTC; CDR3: CASGSNQEQYF
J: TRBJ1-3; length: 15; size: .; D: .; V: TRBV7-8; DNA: TGTGCCAGCAGCTTAGTTGCACAGGGAGGAAACACCATATATTTT; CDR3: CASSLVAQGGNTIYF
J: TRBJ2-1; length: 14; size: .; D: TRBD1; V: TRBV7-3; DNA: TGTGCCAGCAGCTTAGGGGCAGGGGGCGATGAGCAGTTCTTC; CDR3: CASSLGAGGDEQFF
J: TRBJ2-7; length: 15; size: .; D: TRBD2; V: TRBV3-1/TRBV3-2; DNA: TGTGCCAGCAGCCAAGGGACTAGCGGGGTTTACGAGCAGTACTTC; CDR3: CASSQGTSGVYEQYF
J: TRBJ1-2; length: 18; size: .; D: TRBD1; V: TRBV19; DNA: TGTGCCAGTAGCAGTATAGGGGGCGACAGGGGTCCTGGATATGGCTACACCTTC; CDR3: CASSSIGGDRGPGYGYTF
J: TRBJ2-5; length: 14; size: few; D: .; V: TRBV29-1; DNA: TGCAGCGTTGAAGATGTACAGGGAAGGGAGACCCAGTACTTC; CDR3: CSVEDVQGRETQYF
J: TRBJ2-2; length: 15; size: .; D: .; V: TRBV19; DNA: TGTGCCAGTAGTACACCGGGACTCAACACCGGGGAGCTGTTTTTT; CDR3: CASSTPGLNTGELFF
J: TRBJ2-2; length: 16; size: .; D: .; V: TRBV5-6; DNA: TGTGCCAGCAGCTTGTTAGGACAGCCATACACCGGGGAGCTGTTTTTT; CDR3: CASSLLGQPYTGELFF
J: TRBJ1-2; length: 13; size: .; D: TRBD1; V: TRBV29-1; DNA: TGCAGCGTTGAGGCCAGGGGGCAGGGTGGCTACACCTTC; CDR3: CSVEARGQGGYTF
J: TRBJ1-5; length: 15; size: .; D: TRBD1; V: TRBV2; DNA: TGTGCCAGCAGTGAATCGAGGGGGCGCAATCAGCCCCAGCATTTT; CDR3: CASSESRGRNQPQHF
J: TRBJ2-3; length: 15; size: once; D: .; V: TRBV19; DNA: TGTGCCAGTAGAGAGACAGGCTACAGCACAGATACGCAGTATTTT; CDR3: CASRETGYSTDTQYF
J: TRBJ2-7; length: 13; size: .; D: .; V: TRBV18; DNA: TGTGCCAGCTCACCAGGGACGGCGGGGGAGCAGTACTTC; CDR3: CASSPGTAGEQYF
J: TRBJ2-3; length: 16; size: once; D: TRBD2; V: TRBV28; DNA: TGTGCCAGCAGCTCGACTAGCGGGAGGATGGGAGATACGCAGTATTTT; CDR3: CASSSTSGRMGDTQYF
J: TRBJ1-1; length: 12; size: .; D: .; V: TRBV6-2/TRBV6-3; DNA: TGTGCCAGCAGTATCAGGGGCACTGAAGCTTTCTTT; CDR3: CASSIRGTEAFF
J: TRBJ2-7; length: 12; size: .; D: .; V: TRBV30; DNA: TGTGCCTGGAGTCCCAGCTCCTACGAGCAGTACTTC; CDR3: CAWSPSSYEQYF
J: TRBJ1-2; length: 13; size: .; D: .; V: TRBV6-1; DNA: TGTGCCAGCAGTGAAAGGTTAGCGGGGGGCTACACCTTC; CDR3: CASSERLAGGYTF
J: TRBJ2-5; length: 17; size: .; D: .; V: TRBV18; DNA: TGTGCCAGCTCACCTGGGTTGTACCACCGGGGCCAAGAGACCCAGTACTTC; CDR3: CASSPGLYHRGQETQYF
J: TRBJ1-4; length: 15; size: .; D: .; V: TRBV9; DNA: TGTGCCAGCAGCCCCTCGGGGGGGGTGAGTGAAAAACTGTTTTTT; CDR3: CASSPSGGVSEKLFF
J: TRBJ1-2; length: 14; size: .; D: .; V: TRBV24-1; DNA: TGTGCCACCAGTGACGGGGGGCGGAAAGGTGGCTACACCTTC; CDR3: CATSDGGRKGGYTF
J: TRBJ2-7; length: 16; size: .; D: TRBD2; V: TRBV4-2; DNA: TGTGCCAGCAGCCAAGATGGGGGACTAGCCGACGTCGAGCAGTACTTC; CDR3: CASSQDGGLADVEQYF
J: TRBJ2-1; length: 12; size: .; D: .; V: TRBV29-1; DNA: TGCAGCGTTCCCTCCGCTTTCGGTGAGCAGTTCTTC; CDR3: CSVPSAFGEQFF
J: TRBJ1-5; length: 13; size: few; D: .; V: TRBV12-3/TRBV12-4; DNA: TGTGCCAGCAGTTACGGTCCGGGGCAGCCCCAGCATTTT; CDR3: CASSYGPGQPQHF
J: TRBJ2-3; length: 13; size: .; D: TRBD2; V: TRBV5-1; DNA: TGCGCCAGTAGCGGGAGTGACACAGATACGCAGTATTTT; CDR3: CASSGSDTDTQYF
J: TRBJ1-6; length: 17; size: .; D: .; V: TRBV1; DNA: TGCACCAGCAGCCCTCCCCCGGGGGGCTCCTATAATTCACCCCTCCACTTT; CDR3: CTSSPPPGGSYNSPLHF
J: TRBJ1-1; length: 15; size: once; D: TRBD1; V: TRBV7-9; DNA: TGTGCCAGCAGCTTACGAGGGACAGCAGACACTGAAGCTTTCTTT; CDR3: CASSLRGTADTEAFF
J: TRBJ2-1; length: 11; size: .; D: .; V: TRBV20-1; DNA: TGCAGTGCTACAGGGCACAATGAGCAGTTCTTC; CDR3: CSATGHNEQFF
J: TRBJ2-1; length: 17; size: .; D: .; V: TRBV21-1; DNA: TGTGCCAGCAGCACAAGGGGGTGGACTAGCGGTTATGGTGAGCAGTTCTTC; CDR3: CASSTRGWTSGYGEQFF
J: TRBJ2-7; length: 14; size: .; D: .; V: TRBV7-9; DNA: TGTGCCAGCAGCTACCGGGGGAGCTCCTACGAGCAGTACTTC; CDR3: CASSYRGSSYEQYF
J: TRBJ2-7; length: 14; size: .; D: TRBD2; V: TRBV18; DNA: TGTGCCAGCTCACCACAGCGGGAGACCTACGAGCAGTACTTC; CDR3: CASSPQRETYEQYF